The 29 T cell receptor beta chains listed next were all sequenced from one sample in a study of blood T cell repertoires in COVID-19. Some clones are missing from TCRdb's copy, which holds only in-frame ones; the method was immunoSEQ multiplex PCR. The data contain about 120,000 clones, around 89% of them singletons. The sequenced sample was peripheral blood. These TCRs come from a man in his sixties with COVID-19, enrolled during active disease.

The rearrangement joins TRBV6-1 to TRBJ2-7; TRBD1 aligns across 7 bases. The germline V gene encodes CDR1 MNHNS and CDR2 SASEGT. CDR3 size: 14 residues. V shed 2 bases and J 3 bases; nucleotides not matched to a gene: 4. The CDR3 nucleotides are TGTGCCAGCAGTGAAAGTGGGACAGACTACGAGCAGTACTTC. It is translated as CASSESGTDYEQYF.

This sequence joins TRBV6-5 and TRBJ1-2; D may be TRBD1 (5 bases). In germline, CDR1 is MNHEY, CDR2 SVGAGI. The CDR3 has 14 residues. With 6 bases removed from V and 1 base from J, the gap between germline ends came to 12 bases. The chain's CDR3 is CASSRTDINYGYTF. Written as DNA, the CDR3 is TGTGCCAGCAGCCGAACGGACATTAACTATGGCTACACCTTC.

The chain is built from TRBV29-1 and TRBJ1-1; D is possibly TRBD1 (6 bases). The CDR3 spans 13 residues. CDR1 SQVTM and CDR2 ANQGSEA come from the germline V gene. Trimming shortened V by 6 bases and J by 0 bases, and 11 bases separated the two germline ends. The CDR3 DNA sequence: TGCAGCGTCTCGACAGGAGTGAACACTGAAGCTTTCTTT. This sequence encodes CSVSTGVNTEAFF.

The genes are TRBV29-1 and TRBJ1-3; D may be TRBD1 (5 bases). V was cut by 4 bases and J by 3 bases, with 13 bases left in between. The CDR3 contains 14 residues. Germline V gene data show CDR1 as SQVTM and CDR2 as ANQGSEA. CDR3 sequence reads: CSVALGGFGNTIYF. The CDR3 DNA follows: TGCAGCGTTGCGTTGGGGGGGTTTGGAAACACCATATATTTT.

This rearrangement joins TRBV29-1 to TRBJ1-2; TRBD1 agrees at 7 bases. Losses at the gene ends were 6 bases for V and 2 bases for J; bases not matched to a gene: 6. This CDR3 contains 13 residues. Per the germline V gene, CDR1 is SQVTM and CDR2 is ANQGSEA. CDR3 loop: CSVWGQKNYGYTF. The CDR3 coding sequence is TGCAGCGTATGGGGACAGAAGAACTATGGCTACACCTTC.

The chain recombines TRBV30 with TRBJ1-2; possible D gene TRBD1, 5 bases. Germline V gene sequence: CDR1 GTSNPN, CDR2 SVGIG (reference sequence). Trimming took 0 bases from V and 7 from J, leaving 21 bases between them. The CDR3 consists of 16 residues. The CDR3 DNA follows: TGTGCCTGGAGTGTAACCCTAAGGGGCCTCTCCCCTGGCTACACCTTC. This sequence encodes CAWSVTLRGLSPGYTF.

This CDR3 is CASSLSTTNYGYTF. The CDR3 coding sequence is TGTGCCAGCAGCTTAAGTACAACTAACTATGGCTACACCTTC. This sequence joins TRBV11-2 and TRBJ1-2; no clear D gene. Germline CDR1 is SGHAT and CDR2 is FQNNGV. The length of the CDR3 is 14 residues. Deletions cut 2 bases from V and 0 bases from J, with 7 bases between.

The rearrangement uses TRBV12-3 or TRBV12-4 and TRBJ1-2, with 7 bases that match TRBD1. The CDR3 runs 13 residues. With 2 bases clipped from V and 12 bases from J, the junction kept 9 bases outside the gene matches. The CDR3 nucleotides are TGTGCCAGCAGTTTAAACAGGGGCGCGGTCGACACCTTC. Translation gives CASSLNRGAVDTF.

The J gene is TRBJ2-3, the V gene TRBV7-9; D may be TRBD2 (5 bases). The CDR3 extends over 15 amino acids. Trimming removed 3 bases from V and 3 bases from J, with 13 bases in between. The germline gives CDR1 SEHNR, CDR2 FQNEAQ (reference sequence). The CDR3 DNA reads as TGTGCCAGCAGCTTGAATTCGGGAAGTACAGATACGCAGTATTTT. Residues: CASSLNSGSTDTQYF.

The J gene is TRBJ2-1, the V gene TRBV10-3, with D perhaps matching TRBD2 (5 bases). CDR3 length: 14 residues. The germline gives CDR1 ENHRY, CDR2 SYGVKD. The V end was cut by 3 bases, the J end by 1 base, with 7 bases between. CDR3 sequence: CAISERESYNEQFF. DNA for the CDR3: TGTGCCATCAGTGAAAGGGAGTCCTACAATGAGCAGTTCTTC.

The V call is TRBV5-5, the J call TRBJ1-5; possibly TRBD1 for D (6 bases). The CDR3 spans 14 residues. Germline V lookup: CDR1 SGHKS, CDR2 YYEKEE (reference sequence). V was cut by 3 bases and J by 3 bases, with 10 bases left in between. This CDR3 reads CASSWAGDNQPQHF. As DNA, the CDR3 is TGTGCCAGCAGCTGGGCAGGGGACAATCAGCCCCAGCATTTT. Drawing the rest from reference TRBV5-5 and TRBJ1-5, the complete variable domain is DAGVTQSPTHLIKTRGQQVTLRCSPISGHKSVSWYQQVLGQGPQFIFQYYEKEERGRGNFPDRFSARQFPNYSSELNVNALLLGDSALYLCASSWAGDNQPQHFGDGTRLSIL.

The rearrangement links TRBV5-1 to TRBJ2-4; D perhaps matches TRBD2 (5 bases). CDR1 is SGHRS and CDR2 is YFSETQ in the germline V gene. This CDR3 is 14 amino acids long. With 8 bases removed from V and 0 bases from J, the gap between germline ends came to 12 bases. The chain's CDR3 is CASSAGLAKNIQYF. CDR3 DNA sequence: TGCGCCAGTTCTGCGGGTCTAGCCAAAAACATTCAGTACTTC.

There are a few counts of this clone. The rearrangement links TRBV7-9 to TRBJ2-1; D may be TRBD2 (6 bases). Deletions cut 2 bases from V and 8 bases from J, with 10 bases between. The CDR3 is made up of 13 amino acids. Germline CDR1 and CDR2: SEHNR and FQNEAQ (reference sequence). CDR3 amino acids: CASSLRRLDEQFF. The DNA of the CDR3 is TGTGCCAGCAGCTTAAGACGACTAGATGAGCAGTTCTTC.

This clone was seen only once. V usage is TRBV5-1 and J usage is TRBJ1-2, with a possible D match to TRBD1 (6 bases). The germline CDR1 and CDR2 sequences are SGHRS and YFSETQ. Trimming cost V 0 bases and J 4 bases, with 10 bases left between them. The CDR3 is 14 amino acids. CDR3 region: CASSLGTDSYGYTF. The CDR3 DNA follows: TGCGCCAGCAGCTTGGGGACAGATTCCTATGGCTACACCTTC.

The CDR3 reads CASSQDLSPGGEKLFF. The CDR3 DNA follows: TGTGCCAGCAGCCAAGATCTATCGCCGGGGGGCGAAAAACTGTTTTTT. The chain combines TRBV14 with TRBJ1-4; possible D gene TRBD1, 6 bases. The CDR3 has 16 residues. The germline V and J ends were trimmed by 0 bases and 8 bases, with 16 bases remaining between them. CDR1 is SGHDN, CDR2 FVKESK, per germline.

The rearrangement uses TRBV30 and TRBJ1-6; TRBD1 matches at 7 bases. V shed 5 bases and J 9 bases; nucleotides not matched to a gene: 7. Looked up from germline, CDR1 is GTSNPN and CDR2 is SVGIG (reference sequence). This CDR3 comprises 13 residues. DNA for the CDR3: TGTGCCTGGGAGAGACAGGGTAGTTCACCCCTCCACTTT. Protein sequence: CAWERQGSSPLHF.

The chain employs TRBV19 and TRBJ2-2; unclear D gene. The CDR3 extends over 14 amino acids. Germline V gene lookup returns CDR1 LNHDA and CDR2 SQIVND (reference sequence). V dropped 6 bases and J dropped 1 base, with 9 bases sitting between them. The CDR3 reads CASRVGVNTGELFF. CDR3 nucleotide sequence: TGTGCCAGTAGGGTAGGAGTGAACACCGGGGAGCTGTTTTTT. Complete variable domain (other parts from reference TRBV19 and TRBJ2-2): DGGITQSPKYLFRKEGQNVTLSCEQNLNHDAMYWYRQDPGQGLRLIYYSQIVNDFQKGDIAEGYSVSREKKESFPLTVTSAQKNPTAFYLCASRVGVNTGELFFGEGSRLTVL.

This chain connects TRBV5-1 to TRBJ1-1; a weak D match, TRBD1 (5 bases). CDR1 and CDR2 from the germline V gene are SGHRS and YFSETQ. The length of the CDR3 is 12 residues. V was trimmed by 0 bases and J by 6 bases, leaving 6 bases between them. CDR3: CASSLGQSEAFF. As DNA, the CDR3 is TGCGCCAGCAGCTTGGGACAGTCTGAAGCTTTCTTT. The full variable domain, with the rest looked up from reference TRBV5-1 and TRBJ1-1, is KAGVTQTPRYLIKTRGQQVTLSCSPISGHRSVSWYQQTPGQGLQFLFEYFSETQRNKGNFPGRFSGRQFSNSRSEMNVSTLELGDSALYLCASSLGQSEAFFGQGTRLTVV.

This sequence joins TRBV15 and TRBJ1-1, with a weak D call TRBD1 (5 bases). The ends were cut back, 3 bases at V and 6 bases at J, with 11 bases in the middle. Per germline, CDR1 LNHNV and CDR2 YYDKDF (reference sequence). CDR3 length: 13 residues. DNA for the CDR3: TGTGCCACCAGCAGTCAGGGATGGGCTGAAGCTTTCTTT. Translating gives CATSSQGWAEAFF.

The CDR3 loop is CASSQEMRGSQPQHF. In nucleotides, the CDR3 is TGCGCCAGCAGCCAAGAGATGCGGGGGTCTCAGCCCCAGCATTTT. This rearrangement joins TRBV4-3 to TRBJ1-5, with D perhaps matching TRBD1 (5 bases). CDR3 length: 15 amino acids. Germline CDR1 and CDR2: LGHNA and YSLEER. V was clipped by 0 bases and J by 6 bases, with 12 bases between them.

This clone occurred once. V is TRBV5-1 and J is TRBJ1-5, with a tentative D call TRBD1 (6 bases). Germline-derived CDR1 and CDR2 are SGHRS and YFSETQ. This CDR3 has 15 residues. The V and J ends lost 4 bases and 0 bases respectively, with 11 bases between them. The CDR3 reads CASSVQGDSNQPQHF. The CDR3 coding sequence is TGCGCCAGCAGCGTACAGGGAGATAGCAATCAGCCCCAGCATTTT.

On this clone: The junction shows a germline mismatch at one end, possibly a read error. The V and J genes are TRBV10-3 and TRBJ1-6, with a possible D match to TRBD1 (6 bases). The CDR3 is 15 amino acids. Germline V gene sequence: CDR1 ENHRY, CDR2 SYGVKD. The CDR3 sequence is CAIKGGASYNSPLHF. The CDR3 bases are TGTGCAATCAAAGGGGGGGCCTCCTATAATTCACCCCTCCACTTT.

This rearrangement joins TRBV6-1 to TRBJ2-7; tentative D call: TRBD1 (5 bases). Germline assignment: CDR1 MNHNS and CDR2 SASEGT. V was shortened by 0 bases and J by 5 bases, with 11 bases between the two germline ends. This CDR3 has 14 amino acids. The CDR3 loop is CASSEARTRDEQYF. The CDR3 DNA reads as TGTGCCAGCAGTGAAGCTCGGACCAGGGACGAGCAGTACTTC.

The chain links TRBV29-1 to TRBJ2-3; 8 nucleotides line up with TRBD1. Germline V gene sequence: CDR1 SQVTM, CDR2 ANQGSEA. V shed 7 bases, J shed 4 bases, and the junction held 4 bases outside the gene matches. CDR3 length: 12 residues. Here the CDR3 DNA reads TGCAGCGGGGACAGGCATGCAGATACGCAGTATTTT. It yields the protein CSGDRHADTQYF.

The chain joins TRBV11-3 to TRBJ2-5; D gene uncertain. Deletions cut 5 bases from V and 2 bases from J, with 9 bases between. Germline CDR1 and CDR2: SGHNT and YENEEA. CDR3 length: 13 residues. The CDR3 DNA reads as TGTGCCAGCAGCCCGACACCTCAAGAGACCCAGTACTTC. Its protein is CASSPTPQETQYF.

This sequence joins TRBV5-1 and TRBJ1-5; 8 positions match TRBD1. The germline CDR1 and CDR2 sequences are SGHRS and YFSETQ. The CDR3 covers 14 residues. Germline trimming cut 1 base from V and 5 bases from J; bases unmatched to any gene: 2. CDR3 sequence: CASSLTGGDQPQHF. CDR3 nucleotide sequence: TGCGCCAGCAGCTTGACAGGGGGGGATCAGCCCCAGCATTTT.

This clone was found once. CDR3 sequence (DNA): TGTGCCAGCAGCCCCGGGAGGGACACTCTCGGCTACACCTTC. This encodes CASSPGRDTLGYTF. The chain combines TRBV7-9 with TRBJ1-2, with D tentatively TRBD1 (6 bases). This CDR3 contains 14 residues. Germline CDR1 is SEHNR and CDR2 is FQNEAQ (reference sequence). V was cut by 5 bases and J by 8 bases, with 18 bases left in between.

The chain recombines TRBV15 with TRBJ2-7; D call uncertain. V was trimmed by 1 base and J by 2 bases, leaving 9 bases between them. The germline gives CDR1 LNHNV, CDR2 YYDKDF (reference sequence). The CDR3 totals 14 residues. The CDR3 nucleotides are TGTGCCACCAGCAGAGTTTGGGCAGCCTACGAGCAGTACTTC. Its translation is CATSRVWAAYEQYF.

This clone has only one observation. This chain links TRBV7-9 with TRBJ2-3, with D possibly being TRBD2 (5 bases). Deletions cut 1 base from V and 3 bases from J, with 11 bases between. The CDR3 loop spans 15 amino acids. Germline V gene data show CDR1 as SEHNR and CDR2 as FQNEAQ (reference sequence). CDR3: CASSLEASTTDTQYF. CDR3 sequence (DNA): TGTGCCAGCAGCTTAGAGGCTAGCACGACAGATACGCAGTATTTT.